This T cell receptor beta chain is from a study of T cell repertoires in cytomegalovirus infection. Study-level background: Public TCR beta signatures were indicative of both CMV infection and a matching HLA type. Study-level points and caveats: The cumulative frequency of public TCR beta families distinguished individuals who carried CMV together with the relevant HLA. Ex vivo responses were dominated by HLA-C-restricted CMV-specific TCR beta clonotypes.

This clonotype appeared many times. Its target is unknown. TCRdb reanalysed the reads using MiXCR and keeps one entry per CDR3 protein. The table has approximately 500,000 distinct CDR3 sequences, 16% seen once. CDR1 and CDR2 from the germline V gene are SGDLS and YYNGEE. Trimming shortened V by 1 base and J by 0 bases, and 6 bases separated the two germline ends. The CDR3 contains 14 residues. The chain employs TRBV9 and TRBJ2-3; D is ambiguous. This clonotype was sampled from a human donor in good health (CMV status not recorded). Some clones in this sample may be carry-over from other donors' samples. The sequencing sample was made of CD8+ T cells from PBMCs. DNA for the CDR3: TGTGCCAGCAGCGTACACGGTAGCACAGATACGCAGTATTTT. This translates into CASSVHGSTDTQYF.